These 5 T cell receptor beta chains were sequenced from one sample in a study of blood T cell repertoires in COVID-19. Assay: immunoSEQ multiplex PCR; the TCRdb copy retains only in-frame clones and omits some. This sample yields about 20,000 clones, of which roughly 90% are seen a single time; roughly 7.7% belongs to the top ten. Material for sequencing was peripheral blood. Every receptor here comes from a woman aged 55-69 years with active COVID-19.

A word on this clone: The junction and the germline gene differ at one end; a read error may be behind it. V and J are TRBV6-5 and TRBJ2-7; D uncertain. Germline loops: CDR1 MNHEY, CDR2 SVGAGI. CDR3 length equals 13 residues. DNA for the CDR3: TGTGCCAGCAGGTACTTCGGTCCCTACGAGCAGTACTTC. Its protein is CASRYFGPYEQYF.

V is TRBV4-1 and J is TRBJ1-1; possible D gene TRBD1, 6 bases. The germline V gene has CDR1 MGHRA and CDR2 YSYEKL. The CDR3 loop spans 14 amino acids. V was pared by 4 bases and J by 1 base, with 10 bases between. The CDR3 DNA reads TGCGCCAGCAGCCTCTGGGGGCGGAACACTGAAGCTTTCTTT. Amino acids: CASSLWGRNTEAFF.

This clone was found once. The chain couples TRBV9 to TRBJ1-4; 8 bases agree with TRBD1. The CDR3 length is 14 residues. V was clipped by 5 bases and J by 8 bases; unmatched bases: 8. CDR1 and CDR2 from the germline V gene are SGDLS and YYNGEE. CDR3 sequence (DNA): TGTGCCAGCAGTCGAGGACAGGGTTTAGAAAAACTGTTTTTT. As protein: CASSRGQGLEKLFF.

V is TRBV5-1 and J is TRBJ2-5; 15 positions match TRBD2. The CDR3 extends over 17 amino acids. With V trimmed by 4 bases and J by 1 base, 5 bases remained unmatched. The V gene's germline CDR1 is SGHRS and CDR2 YFSETQ. DNA for the CDR3: TGCGCCAGCAGCCATGGGACTAGCGGGGGGATCCAAGAGACCCAGTACTTC. It yields the protein CASSHGTSGGIQETQYF.

The chain links TRBV5-1 to TRBJ1-2, with 7 positions matching TRBD1. The CDR3 runs 13 residues. In germline, CDR1 is SGHRS, CDR2 YFSETQ. Trimming cost V 2 bases and J 7 bases; bases outside gene matches: 5. The CDR3 DNA sequence: TGCGCCAGCAGCTTAGGACAGGATGGTGGCTACACCTTC. Translated, it gives CASSLGQDGGYTF.